Listed below are T cell receptor beta chains from one sample, sequenced in a study of blood T cell repertoires in COVID-19. Assay: immunoSEQ multiplex PCR; the TCRdb copy retains only in-frame clones and omits some. Found here are 200,000 to 250,000 clones, 80% to 85% of them singletons; the top ten hold less than 2.5%. The specimen was peripheral blood. These TCRs come from a woman aged 55-70 years with acute or convalescent COVID-19. CDR3s include the opening cysteine and the closing phenylalanine or tryptophan. The D gene is left open where the match is weak. Some rows mark clone size as missing; the rest say once, few, many or name a class of expanded clone.

size,J,D,V,CDR3,DNA
NA,TRBJ2-3,NA,TRBV9,CASSVALRDTQYF,TGTGCCAGCAGCGTAGCTTTGCGAGATACGCAGTATTTT
NA,TRBJ2-3,TRBD2,TRBV7-3,CASSPRGGGTDTQYF,TGTGCCAGCAGCCCTCGTGGGGGGGGGACAGATACGCAGTATTTT
NA,TRBJ2-1,NA,TRBV5-4,CASSLEGQRAYNEQFF,TGTGCCAGCAGCTTGGAGGGCCAGCGGGCATACAATGAGCAGTTCTTC
once,TRBJ1-1,NA,TRBV5-1,CASSSQGALDTEAFF,TGCGCCAGCAGCTCGCAGGGCGCGCTCGACACTGAAGCTTTCTTT
NA,TRBJ1-6,TRBD1,TRBV5-6,CASRQGDSPLHF,TGTGCCAGCAGACAGGGGGATTCACCCCTCCACTTT
NA,TRBJ1-6,NA,TRBV6-5,CASNQGWDSPLHF,TGTGCCAGCAACCAGGGTTGGGATTCACCCCTCCACTTT
NA,TRBJ1-6,TRBD1,TRBV4-1,CASSHADRADSPLHF,TGCGCCAGCAGCCATGCAGACAGGGCGGATTCACCCCTCCACTTT
NA,TRBJ1-1,NA,TRBV5-8,CASSLGTAFSTEAFF,TGTGCCAGCAGCTTGGGGACAGCTTTCTCCACTGAAGCTTTCTTT
NA,TRBJ2-1,TRBD2,TRBV11-2,CASSTGLAGAYEQFF,TGTGCCAGCAGCACTGGACTAGCGGGGGCCTATGAGCAGTTCTTC
NA,TRBJ1-6,TRBD1,TRBV15,CATRDRNNSPLHF,TGTGCCACCCGGGACAGGAATAATTCACCCCTCCACTTT
NA,TRBJ2-3,NA,TRBV5-1,CASSLASRGDTQYF,TGCGCCAGCAGCTTGGCGTCACGGGGAGATACGCAGTATTTT
NA,TRBJ2-3,NA,TRBV15,CATSQPGIDTQYF,TGTGCCACCAGCCAACCGGGAATAGATACGCAGTATTTT
NA,TRBJ1-1,NA,TRBV11-1,CASSLTPQDLGEAFF,TGTGCCAGCAGCTTAACGCCTCAGGACTTGGGTGAGGCTTTCTTT
once,TRBJ2-3,NA,TRBV2,CASIQLDTQYF,TGTGCCAGCATCCAATTAGATACGCAGTATTTT
NA,TRBJ2-3,NA,TRBV29-1,CSVEQGGYTDTQYF,TGCAGCGTTGAGCAGGGGGGCTACACAGATACGCAGTATTTT
NA,TRBJ2-3,NA,TRBV10-3,CAISDVGRWPTDTQYF,TGTGCCATCAGTGATGTTGGGCGATGGCCCACAGATACGCAGTATTTT
NA,TRBJ2-7,TRBD1,TRBV6-2/TRBV6-3,CASSPAGQGVFEQYF,TGTGCCAGCAGTCCAGCGGGACAGGGGGTATTCGAGCAGTACTTC
NA,TRBJ2-5,TRBD1,TRBV6-5,CASSYYRDSQETQYF,TGTGCCAGCAGTTACTACCGGGACAGTCAAGAGACCCAGTACTTC
NA,TRBJ1-1,TRBD1,TRBV29-1,CSVEGTGFNSEAFF,TGCAGCGTTGAAGGGACAGGGTTTAACTCTGAAGCTTTCTTT
few,TRBJ1-1,NA,TRBV2,CASSVLGAWAEAFF,TGTGCCAGCAGTGTTTTGGGGGCTTGGGCTGAAGCTTTCTTT
NA,TRBJ2-3,NA,TRBV10-1,CASSEWVAGDPDTQYF,TGCGCCAGCAGTGAGTGGGTAGCAGGGGACCCAGATACGCAGTATTTT
NA,TRBJ1-1,TRBD1,TRBV6-1,CASSERDRRTPWEAFF,TGTGCCAGCAGCGAAAGGGACAGGCGGACACCGTGGGAAGCTTTCTTT
NA,TRBJ1-2,TRBD1,TRBV7-9,CASSSTGLDYGYTF,TGTGCCAGCAGCTCGACAGGGTTGGACTATGGCTACACCTTC
NA,TRBJ2-7,NA,TRBV27,CASSLSVGQGYEQYF,TGTGCCAGCAGTTTATCGGTGGGACAAGGTTACGAGCAGTACTTC
NA,TRBJ2-7,TRBD2,TRBV5-4,CAFMGGSSYEQYF,TGTGCCTTTATGGGGGGGTCCTCCTACGAGCAGTACTTC
NA,TRBJ2-7,NA,TRBV6-5,CASSYSVQGYEQYF,TGTGCCAGCAGTTACTCGGTTCAGGGCTACGAGCAGTACTTC
few,TRBJ1-2,TRBD1,TRBV24-1,CATSDWGQDYGYTF,TGTGCCACCAGTGACTGGGGACAGGACTATGGCTACACCTTC
NA,TRBJ2-2,TRBD1,TRBV6-5,CASSRDRDTGELFF,TGTGCCAGCAGTCGGGACAGGGACACCGGGGAGCTGTTTTTT
NA,TRBJ1-1,NA,TRBV10-3,CAISGRGAVNTEAFF,TGTGCCATCAGTGGCAGGGGCGCCGTGAACACTGAAGCTTTCTTT
NA,TRBJ1-5,NA,TRBV19,CASSYRESSNQPQHF,TGTGCCAGTAGTTACAGGGAATCGAGCAATCAGCCCCAGCATTTT
NA,TRBJ1-2,TRBD1,TRBV2,CASSDGQGNYGYTF,TGTGCCAGCAGCGACGGACAGGGCAACTATGGCTACACCTTC
NA,TRBJ2-6,NA,TRBV28,CASSWHSGANVLTF,TGTGCCAGCAGTTGGCACTCTGGGGCCAACGTCCTGACTTTC
NA,TRBJ1-1,TRBD1,TRBV10-3,CAIRVDRARTEAFF,TGTGCCATCAGAGTTGACAGGGCCAGGACTGAAGCTTTCTTT
NA,TRBJ2-5,NA,TRBV4-2,CASSQDFQGTETQYF,TGTGCCAGCAGCCAAGATTTCCAGGGGACCGAGACCCAGTACTTC
NA,TRBJ2-7,TRBD1,TRBV5-6,CASSFLSWTGSYEQYF,TGTGCCAGCAGCTTTTTGTCGTGGACAGGCTCCTACGAGCAGTACTTC
NA,TRBJ1-5,NA,TRBV4-2,CASSQARTMRGNQPQHF,TGTGCCAGCAGCCAAGCTCGGACGATGAGGGGCAATCAGCCCCAGCATTTT
NA,TRBJ2-3,TRBD2,TRBV7-2,CASSLTSGGASDTQYF,TGTGCCAGCAGCTTAACTAGCGGGGGGGCATCAGATACGCAGTATTTT
NA,TRBJ2-4,TRBD1,TRBV5-5,CASSLTGIVRDKNIQYF,TGTGCCAGCAGTTTGACAGGGATAGTCCGCGACAAAAACATTCAGTACTTC
NA,TRBJ2-1,TRBD2,TRBV4-1,CASSQKESSGGAFNEQFF,TGCGCCAGCAGCCAAAAGGAGTCTAGCGGGGGGGCCTTCAATGAGCAGTTCTTC
few,TRBJ1-6,TRBD1,TRBV7-9,CASSSDRVGAPLHF,TGTGCCAGCAGCTCCGACAGGGTTGGGGCACCCCTCCACTTT
NA,TRBJ1-3,NA,TRBV4-2,CASSQSEMPGNTIYF,TGTGCCAGCAGCCAGTCTGAGATGCCTGGAAACACCATATATTTT
NA,TRBJ2-7,NA,TRBV29-1,CSVTSPTSPGAYEQYF,TGCAGCGTTACGTCCCCTACCTCGCCGGGGGCCTACGAGCAGTACTTC
few,TRBJ2-2,NA,TRBV13,CASSLGLRGTGELFF,TGTGCCAGCAGCTTAGGCCTAAGGGGGACCGGGGAGCTGTTTTTT
NA,TRBJ1-2,TRBD1,TRBV5-4,CASVVAGTGGRGYTF,TGTGCCAGCGTGGTTGCCGGGACAGGGGGGCGAGGCTACACCTTC
NA,TRBJ2-3,NA,TRBV11-2,CASSSDYLPADTQYF,TGTGCCAGCAGCTCCGACTACCTCCCCGCGGATACGCAGTATTTT